The sequence of this T cell receptor (beta chain) was determined in a study of CD8 T cells in ankylosing spondylitis. Overall study results and limits: Typical of ankylosing spondylitis blood, it appeared, was a TCR beta motif of about eight highly homologous variants. Significantly higher representation of disease-linked clones was reported for matched ankylosing spondylitis synovial fluid.

The CDR3 contains 16 residues. The germline CDR1 and CDR2 sequences are SGHRS and YFSETQ. With V trimmed by 1 base and J by 6 bases, 9 bases remained unmatched. Quantitative molecular-barcoded 5'-RACE generated the TCR beta libraries. TCRdb ran MiXCR on the 5' RACE reads and lists one entry per CDR3 protein. The sample carries about 330,000 distinct CDR3 sequences, approximately 8% recorded once. This clonotype was detected a few times. Its antigen remains unidentified. The clonotype was recovered from a male donor with ankylosing spondylitis. The chain links TRBV5-1 to TRBJ2-2; 7 positions match TRBD2. Sequences were obtained from blood, either unsorted or a sorted T cell fraction (not recorded which). The CDR3: CASSLTGGPPSGELFF. The CDR3 DNA follows: TGCGCCAGCAGCTTGACGGGAGGCCCCCCTTCCGGGGAGCTGTTTTTT.